These T cell receptor beta chains were read from a single sample in a study of blood T cell repertoires in COVID-19. The data were produced by immunoSEQ multiplex PCR, yet TCRdb's version contains in-frame clones alone and is incomplete. The sample carries 250,000 or so clones, around four fifths recorded once. The specimen was peripheral blood. The receptors shown here come from a man aged 55-75 years with acute or convalescent COVID-19. CDR3s include the opening cysteine and the closing phenylalanine or tryptophan. The D gene is left open where the match is weak. Clone size is shown for a subset of rows, as once, few, many or a class of expanded clone.

CDR3aa | CDR3nt | j_gene | abundance | d_gene | v_gene
CASSASQGGYGYTF | TGTGCCAGCAGTGCCTCACAGGGGGGATATGGCTACACCTTC | TRBJ1-2 | . | TRBD1 | TRBV2
CASSLMREPYEQYF | TGTGCCAGCAGTTTAATGCGGGAGCCCTACGAGCAGTACTTC | TRBJ2-7 | . | TRBD2 | TRBV28
CASSSTGWVGGYTF | TGTGCCAGCAGTTCTACAGGGTGGGTCGGCGGCTACACCTTC | TRBJ1-2 | . | . | TRBV27
CASSIGLQGNTEAFF | TGTGCCAGTAGTATAGGTTTACAGGGGAACACTGAAGCTTTCTTT | TRBJ1-1 | . | . | TRBV19
CASPRGNEQFF | TGTGCCAGCCCGAGGGGGAATGAGCAGTTCTTC | TRBJ2-1 | . | . | TRBV6-5
CASSRLAGVNNEQFF | TGTGCCAGCAGCAGACTAGCGGGAGTTAACAATGAGCAGTTCTTC | TRBJ2-1 | . | TRBD2 | TRBV28
CASSDPGTSWVLDTQYF | TGTGCCAGCAGTGACCCCGGGACTAGCTGGGTGTTAGATACGCAGTATTTT | TRBJ2-3 | few | TRBD2 | TRBV6-2/TRBV6-3
CATSRRVTGDGYTF | TGTGCCACCAGCAGAAGGGTGACAGGGGATGGCTACACCTTC | TRBJ1-2 | . | TRBD1 | TRBV15
CASSFGQGSYEQYF | TGTGCCAGCAGCTTCGGACAGGGCTCCTACGAGCAGTACTTC | TRBJ2-7 | . | TRBD1 | TRBV5-5
CASRAEGQGNYGYTF | TGTGCCAGCAGGGCAGAGGGACAGGGGAACTATGGCTACACCTTC | TRBJ1-2 | . | TRBD1 | TRBV28
CASSTQVMAEAFF | TGTGCCAGCAGCACACAGGTGATGGCTGAAGCTTTCTTT | TRBJ1-1 | . | . | TRBV7-9
CASSPLREQYF | TGTGCCAGCAGCCCCCTGCGAGAGCAGTACTTC | TRBJ2-7 | . | . | TRBV11-1
CASSQDPRAGETQYF | TGCGCCAGCAGCCAAGATCCCAGGGCCGGGGAGACCCAGTACTTC | TRBJ2-5 | . | . | TRBV4-3
CASSQSRYEQYF | TGTGCCAGCAGCCAATCGAGATACGAGCAGTACTTC | TRBJ2-7 | . | . | TRBV3-1/TRBV3-2
CASSEAPWLEQYF | TGCGCCAGCAGCGAGGCCCCCTGGTTGGAGCAGTACTTC | TRBJ2-7 | . | . | TRBV5-1
CASRDLQGNQETQYF | TGTGCCAGTAGGGATCTACAGGGGAACCAAGAGACCCAGTACTTC | TRBJ2-5 | . | TRBD1 | TRBV19
CASITGQDYEQYF | TGTGCCAGCATCACGGGACAGGACTACGAGCAGTACTTC | TRBJ2-7 | once | TRBD1 | TRBV2
CASSSTGPYEQYF | TGTGCCAGCAGCTCGACAGGACCCTACGAGCAGTACTTC | TRBJ2-7 | . | . | TRBV6-5
CASSLRTGRYTEAFF | TGTGCCAGCAGCCTGAGGACAGGGCGATACACTGAAGCTTTCTTT | TRBJ1-1 | . | TRBD1 | TRBV3-1/TRBV3-2
CASSPDRELNQPQHF | TGTGCCAGCAGCCCTGACAGGGAGTTGAATCAGCCCCAGCATTTT | TRBJ1-5 | . | TRBD1 | TRBV28
CASSARDRDLTQYF | TGTGCCAGCAGCGCACGGGACAGGGACTTGACCCAGTACTTC | TRBJ2-5 | once | TRBD1 | TRBV9
CASSYTPSRRTDTQYF | TGTGCCAGCAGTTACACCCCTAGCCGACGCACAGATACGCAGTATTTT | TRBJ2-3 | . | . | TRBV6-5
CSVDSPMRVYEQYF | TGCAGCGTTGACAGTCCAATGAGGGTCTACGAGCAGTACTTC | TRBJ2-7 | . | . | TRBV29-1
CSVRDSNSPLHF | TGCAGCGTCAGGGACAGCAATTCACCCCTCCACTTT | TRBJ1-6 | . | TRBD1 | TRBV29-1
CASSVGGHNEQFF | TGTGCCAGCAGCGTAGGGGGGCACAATGAGCAGTTCTTC | TRBJ2-1 | . | . | TRBV9
CASSSRGLAGGRTYEQYF | TGTGCCAGCAGCTCTAGAGGCCTAGCGGGAGGTCGGACCTACGAGCAGTACTTC | TRBJ2-7 | . | TRBD2 | TRBV11-2
CASSPTSGRWDTQYF | TGTGCCAGCAGCCCTACTAGCGGGAGGTGGGATACGCAGTATTTT | TRBJ2-3 | . | TRBD2 | TRBV7-2